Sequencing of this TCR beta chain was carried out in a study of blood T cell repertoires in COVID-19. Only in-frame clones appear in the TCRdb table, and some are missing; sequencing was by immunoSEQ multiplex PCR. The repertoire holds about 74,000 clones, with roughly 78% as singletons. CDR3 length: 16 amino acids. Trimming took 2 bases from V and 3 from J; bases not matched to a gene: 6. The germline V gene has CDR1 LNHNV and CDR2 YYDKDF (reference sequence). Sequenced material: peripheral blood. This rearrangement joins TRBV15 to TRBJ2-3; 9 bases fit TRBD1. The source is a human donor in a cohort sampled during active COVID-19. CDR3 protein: CATSRKGQGGTDTQYF. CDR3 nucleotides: TGTGCCACCAGCAGAAAGGGACAGGGAGGAACAGATACGCAGTATTTT.